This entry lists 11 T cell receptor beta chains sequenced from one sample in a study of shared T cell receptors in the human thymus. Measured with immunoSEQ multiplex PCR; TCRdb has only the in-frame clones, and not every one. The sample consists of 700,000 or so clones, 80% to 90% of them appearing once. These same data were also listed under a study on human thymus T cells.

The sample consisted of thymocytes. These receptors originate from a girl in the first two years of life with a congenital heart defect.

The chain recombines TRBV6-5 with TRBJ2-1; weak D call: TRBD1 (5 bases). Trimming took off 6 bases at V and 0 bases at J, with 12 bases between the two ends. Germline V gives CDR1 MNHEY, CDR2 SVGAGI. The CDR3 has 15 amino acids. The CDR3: CASSPDRASYNEQFF. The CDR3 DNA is TGTGCCAGCAGCCCCGACAGAGCCTCCTACAATGAGCAGTTCTTC.

The CDR3 reads CASSWERRLSCGQEFF. The CDR3 bases are TGTGCCAGCAGCTGGGAGAGACGGCTGTCGTGTGGGCAGGAGTTCTTC. This chain links TRBV7-8 with TRBJ2-1; weak D call: TRBD2 (5 bases). CDR3 size: 16 residues. Trimming cost V 4 bases and J 14 bases, with 27 bases left between them. Germline assignment: CDR1 SGHVS and CDR2 FQNEAQ.

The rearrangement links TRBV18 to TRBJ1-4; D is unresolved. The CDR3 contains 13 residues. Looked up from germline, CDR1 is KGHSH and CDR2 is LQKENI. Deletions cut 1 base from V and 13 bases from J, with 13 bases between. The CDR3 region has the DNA TGTGCCAGCTCACCACTCGCGGTGGAGGGACTGTTTTTT. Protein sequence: CASSPLAVEGLFF.

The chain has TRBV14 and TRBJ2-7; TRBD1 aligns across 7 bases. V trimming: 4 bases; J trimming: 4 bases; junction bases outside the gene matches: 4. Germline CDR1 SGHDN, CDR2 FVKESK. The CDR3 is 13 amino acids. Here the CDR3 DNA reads TGTGCCAGCAGCCGAGGGGGCTCGTACGAGCAGTACTTC. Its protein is CASSRGGSYEQYF.

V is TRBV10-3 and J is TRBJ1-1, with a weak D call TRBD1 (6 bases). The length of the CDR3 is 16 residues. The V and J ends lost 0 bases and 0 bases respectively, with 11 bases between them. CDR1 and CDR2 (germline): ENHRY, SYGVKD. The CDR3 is CAISESARGLNTEAFF. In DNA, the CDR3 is TGTGCCATCAGTGAGTCCGCCAGGGGATTGAACACTGAAGCTTTCTTT.

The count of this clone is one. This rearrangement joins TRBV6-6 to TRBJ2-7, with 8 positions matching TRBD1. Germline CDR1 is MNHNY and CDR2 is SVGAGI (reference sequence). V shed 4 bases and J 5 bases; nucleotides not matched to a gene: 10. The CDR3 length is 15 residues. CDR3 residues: CASSSPTGGDNEQYF. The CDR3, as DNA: TGTGCCAGCAGTTCCCCAACAGGGGGTGATAACGAGCAGTACTTC.

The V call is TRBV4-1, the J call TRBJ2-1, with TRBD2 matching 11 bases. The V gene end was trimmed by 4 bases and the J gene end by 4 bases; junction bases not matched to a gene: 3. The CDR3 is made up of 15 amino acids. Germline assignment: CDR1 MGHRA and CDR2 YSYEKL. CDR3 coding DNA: TGCGCCAGCAGCCGCAGACTAGCGGGGTACAATGAGCAGTTCTTC. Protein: CASSRRLAGYNEQFF.

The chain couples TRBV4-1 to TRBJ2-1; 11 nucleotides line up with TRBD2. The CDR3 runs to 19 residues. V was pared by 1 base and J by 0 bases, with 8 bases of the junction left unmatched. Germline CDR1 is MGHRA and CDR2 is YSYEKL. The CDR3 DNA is TGCGCCAGCAGCCAAGTGGGGACTAGCGGAGCAGGCTCCTACAATGAGCAGTTCTTC. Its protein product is CASSQVGTSGAGSYNEQFF.

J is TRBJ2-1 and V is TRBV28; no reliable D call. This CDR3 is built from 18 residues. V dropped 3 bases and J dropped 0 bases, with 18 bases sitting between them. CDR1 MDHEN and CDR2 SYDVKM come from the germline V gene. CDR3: CASSFLMLRLGSYNEQFF. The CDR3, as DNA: TGTGCCAGCAGTTTTCTGATGTTGCGGCTCGGCTCCTACAATGAGCAGTTCTTC.

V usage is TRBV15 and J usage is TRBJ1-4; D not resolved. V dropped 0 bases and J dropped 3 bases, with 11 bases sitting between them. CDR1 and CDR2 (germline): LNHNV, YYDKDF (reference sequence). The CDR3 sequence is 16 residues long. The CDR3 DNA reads TGTGCCACCAGCAGAGATTCGAGGAAGGCTAATGAAAAACTGTTTTTT. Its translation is CATSRDSRKANEKLFF.

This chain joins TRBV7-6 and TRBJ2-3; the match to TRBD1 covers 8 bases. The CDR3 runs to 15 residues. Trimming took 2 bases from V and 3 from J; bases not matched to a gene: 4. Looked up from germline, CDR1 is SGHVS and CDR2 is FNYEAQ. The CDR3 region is CASSLKDRETDTQYF. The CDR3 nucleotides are TGTGCCAGCAGCTTAAAGGACAGGGAAACAGATACGCAGTATTTT.